The present TCR beta chain was sequenced within a study of T cells in tuberculosis. About the study: IGRA-negative adolescents, IGRA-positive adolescents with latent tuberculosis and adults with active tuberculosis formed this South African cohort.

Measured with immunoSEQ multiplex PCR; TCRdb has only the in-frame clones, and not every one. The repertoire holds 37,000 or so clones, with around 93% as singletons. Study outcomes and limitations: Selection depended on which cryopreserved specimens were available.

As concerns this clone: The antigen is undetermined.

Trimming removed 1 base at V and 5 bases at J, with 8 bases between. Germline lookup yields CDR1 MGHRA and CDR2 YSYEKL. The CDR3 covers 13 residues. The rearrangement joins TRBV4-1 to TRBJ1-1; a weak D match, TRBD1 (5 bases). What was sequenced was PBMCs. The receptor comes from a donor aged 10-29 years with latent tuberculosis or without tuberculosis infection. Some clones in this sample may be carry-over from other donors' samples. The CDR3 DNA reads as TGCGCCAGCAGCCAAGGGGGGAGGACTGAAGCTTTCTTT. It specifies CASSQGGRTEAFF.